A single sample is the source of the 23 T cell receptor beta chains below, sequenced in a study of blood T cell repertoires in COVID-19. Clones were sequenced by immunoSEQ multiplex PCR, and TCRdb holds only the in-frame ones, with some missing. The table records 200,000 to 250,000 clones, over 80% of them present only once. Sequencing was carried out using PBMCs or T cells enriched from blood (not recorded which). The receptors here all came from a woman aged 25 to 39 who had been exposed to COVID-19.

The chain joins TRBV5-6 to TRBJ1-6; D remains ambiguous. The CDR3 length is 15 residues. V was cut by 2 bases and J by 7 bases, with 13 bases left in between. Germline V gene sequence: CDR1 SGHDT, CDR2 YYEEEE. In DNA, the CDR3 is TGTGCCAGCAGCTTTCTGGGAACTAGAAATTCACCCCTCCACTTT. Protein: CASSFLGTRNSPLHF.

The J gene is TRBJ1-4, the V gene TRBV2; tentative D call: TRBD1 (5 bases). The CDR3 totals 12 residues. The ends were cut back, 7 bases at V and 3 bases at J, with 6 bases in the middle. The germline V gene encodes CDR1 SNHLY and CDR2 FYNNEI. The CDR3: CASTGANEKLFF. The CDR3 region has the DNA TGTGCCAGCACGGGGGCTAATGAAAAACTGTTTTTT. The whole variable domain, remainder taken from reference TRBV2 and TRBJ1-4, is EPEVTQTPSHQVTQMGQEVILRCVPISNHLYFYWYRQILGQKVEFLVSFYNNEISEKSEIFDDQFSVERPDGSNFTLKIRSTKLEDSAMYFCASTGANEKLFFGSGTQLSVL.

The chain recombines TRBV28 with TRBJ2-5; 7 bases line up with TRBD2. In germline, CDR1 is MDHEN, CDR2 SYDVKM. The CDR3 is 14 residues long. With V trimmed by 6 bases and J by 5 bases, 9 bases remained unmatched. CDR3 DNA: TGTGCCAGCAGCCTGGAGGGGAGGGCGGAGACCCAGTACTTC. This gives the protein CASSLEGRAETQYF. Filled out from reference TRBV28 and TRBJ2-5, the complete variable domain reads DVKVTQSSRYLVKRTGEKVFLECVQDMDHENMFWYRQDPGLGLRLIYFSYDVKMKEKGDIPEGYSVSREKKERFSLILESASTNQTSMYLCASSLEGRAETQYFGPGTRLLVL.

The chain couples TRBV27 to TRBJ2-1; maybe TRBD1 (6 bases). The CDR3 sequence is 13 residues long. With 5 bases removed from V and 8 bases from J, the gap between germline ends came to 13 bases. The germline gives CDR1 MNHEY, CDR2 SMNVEV (reference sequence). The DNA of the CDR3 is TGTGCCAGCAGTCGAGACAGGTTCGATGAGCAGTTCTTC. It codes for CASSRDRFDEQFF.

V usage is TRBV6-1 and J usage is TRBJ1-5; no clear D gene. Germline values: CDR1 MNHNS, CDR2 SASEGT. The V end was cut by 4 bases, the J end by 0 bases, with 22 bases between. The CDR3 runs to 19 residues. As DNA, the CDR3 is TGTGCCAGCAGTGTGGGCGGGAGGGCGAAAGCTAATAGCAATCAGCCCCAGCATTTT. It yields the protein CASSVGGRAKANSNQPQHF.

The chain combines TRBV27 with TRBJ2-2; D possibly corresponds to TRBD1 (6 bases). V lost 0 bases, J lost 2 bases, and 7 bases lay in between. Germline-derived CDR1 and CDR2 are MNHEY and SMNVEV (reference sequence). CDR3 size: 15 residues. The DNA for the CDR3 is TGTGCCAGCAGTTTATCGACAGGCAACACCGGGGAGCTGTTTTTT. Amino acid sequence: CASSLSTGNTGELFF.

V and J are TRBV5-5 and TRBJ2-7; 7 bases map to TRBD2. This CDR3 comprises 17 residues. V shed 0 bases and J 6 bases; nucleotides not matched to a gene: 15. Germline loops: CDR1 SGHKS, CDR2 YYEKEE (reference sequence). CDR3 sequence (DNA): TGTGCCAGCAGCTTGGCGGCTAGCGGAGGGATACGGGTCGAGCAGTACTTC. It is translated as CASSLAASGGIRVEQYF. Variable domain in full (rest from reference TRBV5-5 and TRBJ2-7): DAGVTQSPTHLIKTRGQQVTLRCSPISGHKSVSWYQQVLGQGPQFIFQYYEKEERGRGNFPDRFSARQFPNYSSELNVNALLLGDSALYLCASSLAASGGIRVEQYFGPGTRLTVT.

The sample holds a few counts of this clone. This chain connects TRBV10-1 to TRBJ2-3, with 7 bases fitting TRBD1. Per the germline V gene, CDR1 is WNHNN and CDR2 is SYGVQD (reference sequence). The V segment lost 6 bases and the J segment 1 base; nucleotides outside the gene matches: 4. The CDR3 is 14 amino acids. Written as DNA, the CDR3 is TGCGCCAGCAGCACAGGGGCCGGCACAGATACGCAGTATTTT. Translation: CASSTGAGTDTQYF.

The rearrangement links TRBV5-1 to TRBJ2-5; TRBD2 is a possible D gene (6 bases). Trimming removed 3 bases from V and 2 bases from J, with 11 bases in between. This CDR3 has 14 residues. The germline CDR1 and CDR2 sequences are SGHRS and YFSETQ. CDR3 region: CASSYTSSQETQYF. DNA of the CDR3: TGCGCCAGCAGCTACACTAGCAGTCAAGAGACCCAGTACTTC.

The chain couples TRBV29-1 to TRBJ1-2, with no clear D. CDR1 is SQVTM, CDR2 ANQGSEA, per germline. This CDR3 contains 15 residues. The V gene lost 7 bases and the J gene lost 2 bases, with 20 bases spanning the gap. Here the CDR3 reads CSADVWAARNYGYTF. CDR3 DNA sequence: TGCAGCGCCGACGTCTGGGCAGCCCGAAACTATGGCTACACCTTC.

The chain couples TRBV11-2 to TRBJ2-1; 7 bases are a match to TRBD1. CDR1 and CDR2 from the germline V gene are SGHAT and FQNNGV. Germline trimming cut 3 bases from V and 1 base from J; bases unmatched to any gene: 6. The CDR3 runs to 16 residues. CDR3 coding DNA: TGTGCCAGCAGCTTTGATACAGGGGTATCCTACAATGAGCAGTTCTTC. Residues: CASSFDTGVSYNEQFF.

The table lists this clone with a count of one. The chain joins TRBV5-1 to TRBJ2-1, with D possibly TRBD2 on 7 matching bases. CDR1 and CDR2 from the germline V gene are SGHRS and YFSETQ. The CDR3 totals 16 residues. The ends were cut back, 4 bases at V and 9 bases at J, with 23 bases in the middle. The CDR3 nucleotides are TGCGCCAGCAGCGTTGGGATAGGGGGAGGGTTGCCTGAGCAGTTCTTC. Protein sequence: CASSVGIGGGLPEQFF.

The chain uses TRBV5-1 and TRBJ1-6; 9 nucleotides align to TRBD1. V dropped 5 bases and J dropped 7; count of bases not matched to a gene: 4. The CDR3 is made up of 14 amino acids. Germline assignment: CDR1 SGHRS and CDR2 YFSETQ. In DNA form, the CDR3 reads TGCGCCAGCAGATGGACAGGGGCGAATTCACCCCTCCACTTT. It is translated as CASRWTGANSPLHF.

The table lists this clone with a count of one. The CDR3 reads CASSQQGFATNEKLFF. CDR3 in DNA: TGTGCCAGCAGCCAACAGGGTTTCGCAACTAATGAAAAACTGTTTTTT. The chain joins TRBV7-2 to TRBJ1-4; D is possibly TRBD1 (6 bases). V was clipped by 5 bases and J by 0 bases, with 13 bases between them. The V gene's germline CDR1 is SGHTA and CDR2 FQGNSA. This CDR3 has 16 amino acids.

The CDR3 DNA reads TGCAGCGTTGAACGGGGTCTAGCGGGAGGGTACAATGAGCAGTTCTTC. This sequence encodes CSVERGLAGGYNEQFF. The J gene is TRBJ2-1, the V gene TRBV29-1, with 12 bases that match TRBD2. This CDR3 region has 16 residues. Germline V lookup: CDR1 SQVTM, CDR2 ANQGSEA. V shed 2 bases, J shed 4 bases, and the junction held 6 bases outside the gene matches.

The J gene is TRBJ2-7, the V gene TRBV7-3; TRBD2 aligns across 10 bases. Germline values: CDR1 SGHTA, CDR2 FQGTGA. The CDR3 runs 17 residues. V lost 0 bases to trimming and J lost 3 bases; unmatched junction nucleotides: 8. This chain's CDR3 is CASSLTTLAGDRYEQYF. The CDR3 region has the DNA TGTGCCAGCAGCTTAACTACTCTAGCGGGAGACCGCTACGAGCAGTACTTC.

The chain links TRBV7-3 to TRBJ1-2, with 11 positions matching TRBD1. Germline V gene sequence: CDR1 SGHTA, CDR2 FQGTGA. The CDR3 totals 15 residues. V trimming: 5 bases; J trimming: 6 bases; junction bases outside the gene matches: 8. CDR3 sequence: CASSRTGGDQDGYTF. The CDR3 region has the DNA TGTGCCAGCAGCCGGACAGGGGGCGATCAGGATGGCTACACCTTC. The whole variable domain, remainder taken from reference TRBV7-3 and TRBJ1-2, is GAGVSQTPSNKVTEKGKYVELRCDPISGHTALYWYRQSLGQGPEFLIYFQGTGAADDSGLPNDRFFAVRPEGSVSTLKIQRTERGDSAVYLCASSRTGGDQDGYTFGSGTRLTVV.

Points on this clone: At the DNA level, this CDR3 is encoded by other sequences in the same sample as well. The chain uses TRBV15 and TRBJ1-3; tentatively, D is TRBD1 (5 bases). The CDR3 sequence is 15 residues long. V was cut by 0 bases and J by 1 base, with 7 bases left in between. Germline V gene sequence: CDR1 LNHNV, CDR2 YYDKDF (reference sequence). DNA of the CDR3: TGTGCCACCAGCAGAGACCGGGGGTCTGGAAACACCATATATTTT. It specifies CATSRDRGSGNTIYF.

The chain couples TRBV5-4 to TRBJ2-1; D is possibly TRBD2 (5 bases). V gave up 4 bases and J gave up 3 bases, with 14 bases separating them. Germline values: CDR1 SGHNT, CDR2 YYREEE (reference sequence). This CDR3 has 15 amino acids. The CDR3 region has the DNA TGTGCCAGCAGCGCCGGGAAGACGATCTACAATGAGCAGTTCTTC. Translating gives CASSAGKTIYNEQFF.

In this sample, this clone turned up once. This sequence joins TRBV28 and TRBJ1-1, with 8 bases matching TRBD1. V was pared by 2 bases and J by 4 bases, with 3 bases of the junction left unmatched. Germline assignment: CDR1 MDHEN and CDR2 SYDVKM. The CDR3 sequence is 14 residues long. The chain's CDR3 is CASSLGQGVTEAFF. CDR3 bases: TGTGCCAGCAGTTTAGGACAGGGCGTCACTGAAGCTTTCTTT.

This rearrangement joins TRBV5-6 to TRBJ1-2; D gene ambiguous. The ends were cut back, 0 bases at V and 4 bases at J, with 7 bases in the middle. Looked up from germline, CDR1 is SGHDT and CDR2 is YYEEEE. The CDR3 totals 13 residues. The CDR3 reads CASSLARGYGYTF. DNA of the CDR3: TGTGCCAGCAGCTTGGCCCGAGGCTATGGCTACACCTTC.

V usage is TRBV5-4 and J usage is TRBJ2-5; 9 positions match TRBD1. V was pared by 2 bases and J by 1 base, with 3 bases of the junction left unmatched. Per the germline V gene, CDR1 is SGHNT and CDR2 is YYREEE (reference sequence). This CDR3 has 15 residues. The CDR3 nucleotides read TGTGCCAGCAGCTTCCCGGGACAGGGCCAAGAGACCCAGTACTTC. Translated, it gives CASSFPGQGQETQYF.

The chain joins TRBV19 to TRBJ1-4; no reliable D call. Germline values: CDR1 LNHDA, CDR2 SQIVND (reference sequence). The V and J ends lost 3 bases and 7 bases respectively, with 12 bases between them. CDR3 length: 14 residues. CDR3 residues: CASSMRGLGEKLFF. The CDR3 coding sequence is TGTGCCAGTAGTATGAGAGGTCTCGGTGAAAAACTGTTTTTT.